This T cell receptor beta chain was recovered during a study of blood T cell repertoires in COVID-19. In the study overall: Italy, Spain and the United States were the sources of the convalescent and acute COVID-19 samples. PBMCs, B-cell-depleted T cells, or T cells were the source of the cDNA or gDNA that made up the material.

The CDR3 has 14 residues. V was pared by 0 bases and J by 7 bases, with 7 bases between. CDR1 is MNHEY, CDR2 SVGEGT, per germline. Per the original data handling: The authors estimated nucleated cell counts from reference gene primer amplification. Profiled with immunoSEQ multiplex PCR; TCRdb holds only in-frame clones, not every one. The V and J calls and the clone size are those of that table, but D and trimming were determined from the DNA. The sample records tens of thousands of clones, roughly four fifths being singletons. The sample taken for sequencing was peripheral blood. The genes are TRBV6-2 or TRBV6-3 and TRBJ1-6; D is perhaps TRBD1 (6 bases). This receptor was identified in a human donor in a cohort sampled during active COVID-19. The CDR3 here is CASSYSTGNSPLHF. The DNA of the CDR3 is TGTGCCAGCAGTTACTCTACAGGGAATTCACCCCTCCACTTT.